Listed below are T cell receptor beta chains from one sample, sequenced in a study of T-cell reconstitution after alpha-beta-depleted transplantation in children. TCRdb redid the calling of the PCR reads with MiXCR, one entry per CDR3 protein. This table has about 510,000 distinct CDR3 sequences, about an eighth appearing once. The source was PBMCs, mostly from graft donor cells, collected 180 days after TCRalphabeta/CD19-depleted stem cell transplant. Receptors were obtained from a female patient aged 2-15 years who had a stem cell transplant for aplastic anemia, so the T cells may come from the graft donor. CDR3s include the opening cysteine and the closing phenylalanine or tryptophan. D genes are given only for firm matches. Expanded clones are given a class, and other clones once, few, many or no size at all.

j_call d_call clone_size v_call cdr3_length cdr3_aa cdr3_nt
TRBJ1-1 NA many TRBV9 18 CASSLPENSGTMNTEAFF TGTGCCAGCAGCCTTCCTGAAAATTCGGGGACTATGAACACTGAAGCTTTCTTT
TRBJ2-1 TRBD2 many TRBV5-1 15 CASSAAGGSYNEQFF TGCGCCAGCAGCGCAGCGGGAGGGAGCTACAATGAGCAGTTCTTC
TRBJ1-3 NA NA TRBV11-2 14 CASSRDRTGNTIYF TGTGCCAGCAGTCGCGATCGGACCGGAAACACCATATATTTT
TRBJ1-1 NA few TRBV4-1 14 CASSQDHLNTEAFF TGCGCCAGCAGCCAAGATCACTTGAACACTGAAGCTTTCTTT
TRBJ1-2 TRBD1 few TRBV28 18 CASNPPGTGGGSYGGYTF TGTGCCAGCAACCCACCCGGGACAGGGGGCGGAAGTTACGGTGGCTACACCTTC
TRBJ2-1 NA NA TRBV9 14 CASTPEVHRGEQFF TGTGCCAGCACCCCCGAGGTGCACCGCGGTGAGCAGTTCTTC
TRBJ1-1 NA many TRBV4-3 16 CASSQGPGRSDTEAFF TGCGCCAGCAGCCAAGGTCCGGGGCGTAGCGACACTGAAGCTTTCTTT
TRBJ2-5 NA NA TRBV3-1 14 CASSRTAGRETQYF TGTGCCAGCAGCCGAACTGCAGGGAGGGAGACCCAGTACTTC
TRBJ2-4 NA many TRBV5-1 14 CASSLDGAKNIQYF TGCGCCAGCAGCTTGGACGGGGCCAAAAACATTCAGTACTTC
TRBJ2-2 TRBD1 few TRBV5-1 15 CASELAQGAPGELFF TGCGCCAGCGAGTTGGCACAGGGGGCCCCCGGGGAGCTGTTTTTT
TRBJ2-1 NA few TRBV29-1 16 CSARRVGSPSYNEQFF TGCAGCGCTCGTAGGGTGGGGAGCCCTTCCTACAATGAGCAGTTCTTC
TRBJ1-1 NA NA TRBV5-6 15 CASSLAAGKDTEAFF TGTGCCAGCAGCTTGGCCGCGGGGAAAGACACTGAAGCTTTCTTT
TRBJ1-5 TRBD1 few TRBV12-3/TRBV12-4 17 CASSRPRGTGVDQPQHF TGTGCCAGCAGTCGACCGCGGGGGACAGGGGTCGATCAGCCCCAGCATTTT
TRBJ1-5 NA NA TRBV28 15 CASSFRHEGNQPQHF TGTGCCAGCAGTTTTCGGCATGAGGGCAATCAGCCCCAGCATTTT
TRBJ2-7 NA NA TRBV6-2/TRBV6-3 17 CASSYSTLDDLSYEQYF TGTGCCAGCAGTTACTCGACCCTCGACGACCTATCCTACGAGCAGTACTTC
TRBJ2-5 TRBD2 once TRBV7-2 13 CARGSSGGGTQYF TGTGCCAGGGGATCTAGCGGTGGGGGGACCCAGTACTTC
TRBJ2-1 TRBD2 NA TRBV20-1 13 CSAKGTTHNEQFF TGCAGTGCTAAAGGGACTACTCACAATGAGCAGTTCTTC
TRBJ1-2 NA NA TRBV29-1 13 CSVGQAGDYGYTF TGCAGCGTTGGGCAGGCCGGAGACTATGGCTACACCTTC
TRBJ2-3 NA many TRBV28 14 CASSLDRAIVTQYF TGTGCCAGCAGTTTAGACCGGGCAATCGTTACGCAGTATTTT
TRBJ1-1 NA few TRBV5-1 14 CASSLAPGETEAFF TGCGCCAGCAGCTTGGCCCCAGGGGAGACTGAAGCTTTCTTT
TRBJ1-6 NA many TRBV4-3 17 CASSHRQEGLDNSPLHF TGCGCCAGCAGCCACAGACAGGAAGGTTTGGATAATTCACCCCTCCACTTT
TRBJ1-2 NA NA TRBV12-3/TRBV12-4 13 CASSPTQNYGYTF TGTGCCAGCAGTCCCACACAGAACTATGGCTACACCTTC
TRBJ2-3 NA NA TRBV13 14 CASTGDTSTDTQYF TGTGCCAGCACAGGGGACACTAGCACAGATACGCAGTATTTT